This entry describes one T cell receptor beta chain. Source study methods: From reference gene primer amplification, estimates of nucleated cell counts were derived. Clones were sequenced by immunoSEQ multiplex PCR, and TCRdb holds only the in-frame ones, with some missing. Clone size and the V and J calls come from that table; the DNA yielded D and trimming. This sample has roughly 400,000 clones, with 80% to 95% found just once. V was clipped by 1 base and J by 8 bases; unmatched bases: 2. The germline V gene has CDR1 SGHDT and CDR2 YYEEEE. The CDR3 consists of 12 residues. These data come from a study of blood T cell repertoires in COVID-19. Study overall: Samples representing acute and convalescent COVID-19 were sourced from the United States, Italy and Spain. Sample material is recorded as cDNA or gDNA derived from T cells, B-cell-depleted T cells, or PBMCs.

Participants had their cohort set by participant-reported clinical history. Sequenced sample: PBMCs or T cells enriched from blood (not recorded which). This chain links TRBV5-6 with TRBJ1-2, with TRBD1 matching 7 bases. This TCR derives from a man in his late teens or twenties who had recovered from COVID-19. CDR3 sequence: CASSLQQGGYTF. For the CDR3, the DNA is TGTGCCAGCAGCTTGCAACAGGGGGGCTACACCTTC. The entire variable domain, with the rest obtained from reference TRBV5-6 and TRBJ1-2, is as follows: DAGVTQSPTHLIKTRGQQVTLRCSPKSGHDTVSWYQQALGQGPQFIFQYYEEEERQRGNFPDRFSGHQFPNYSSELNVNALLLGDSALYLCASSLQQGGYTFGSGTRLTVV.